Below, 25 T cell receptor beta chains from the same sample are listed, as sequenced in a study of tumor-infiltrating lymphocytes in oesophageal squamous cell carcinoma. One entry per CDR3 protein results from TCRdb running MiXCR on the PCR reads. This sample carries tens of thousands of distinct CDR3 sequences, about a third of them seen once, and the ten largest clones take about 19%. Sequencing used esophageal tumor tissue. These receptor sequences come from a female donor with esophageal squamous cell carcinoma.

The V and J genes are TRBV24-1 and TRBJ2-1; a possible D gene is TRBD1 (6 bases). This CDR3 is 13 amino acids long. V was pared by 4 bases and J by 11 bases, with 14 bases between. The germline V gene has CDR1 KGHDR and CDR2 SFDVKD. This CDR3 reads CATSEGTPKKQFF. CDR3 coding DNA: TGTGCCACCAGTGAGGGGACACCGAAGAAGCAGTTCTTC.

This clonotype was seen only a few times. This chain uses TRBV2 with TRBJ2-4, with 7 bases aligning to TRBD2. This CDR3 spans 12 amino acids. CDR1 and CDR2 from the germline V gene are SNHLY and FYNNEI. The trim removed 3 bases at V and 8 bases at J, leaving 1 base unmatched. The CDR3 region is CASSEGGDIQYF. The CDR3 region has the DNA TGTGCCAGCAGTGAGGGGGGGGACATTCAGTACTTC.

V usage is TRBV20-1 and J usage is TRBJ2-5; TRBD2 matches 9 bases. Germline V gene lookup returns CDR1 DFQATT and CDR2 SNEGSKA (reference sequence). The trim removed 5 bases at V and 2 bases at J, leaving 3 bases unmatched. The CDR3 totals 13 residues. The CDR3 DNA sequence: TGCAGTGCTGGTAGCGGGAGACAAGAGACCCAGTACTTC. Translation gives CSAGSGRQETQYF.

Concerning this clonotype: The conserved phenylalanine or tryptophan normally closing the CDR3 is absent here, so this likely arose from a read error. V gene TRBV6-5 combines with J gene TRBJ2-5; 9 bases align to TRBD1. The CDR3 consists of 14 residues. V shed 6 bases, J shed 11 bases, and the junction held 13 bases outside the gene matches. Germline V gene data show CDR1 as MNHEY and CDR2 as SVGAGI. CDR3: CASSEGTGRAEQYL. CDR3 nucleotides: TGTGCCAGCAGCGAGGGGACAGGGAGGGCTGAGCAGTACTTA.

This clonotype counts as medium-sized (0.01 to 0.1%). The V call is TRBV7-8, the J call TRBJ2-7; possibly TRBD2 for D (6 bases). Germline loops: CDR1 SGHVS, CDR2 FQNEAQ. CDR3 length equals 13 residues. The V and J ends lost 3 bases and 4 bases respectively, with 10 bases between them. DNA for the CDR3: TGTGCCAGCAGCTTGGGGGGACCTTACGAGCAGTACTTC. This gives the protein CASSLGGPYEQYF.

The genes are TRBV9 and TRBJ2-3; D gene uncertain. The end of the DNA fits TRBJ2-7 better, so the J call may be wrong. Germline V gene data show CDR1 as SGDLS and CDR2 as YYNGEE. The CDR3 spans 13 residues. CDR3 in amino acids: CASSVLVPYEQYF. CDR3 DNA sequence: TGTGCCAGCAGCGTACTGGTACCCTACGAGCAGTACTTC.

The chain recombines TRBV11-3 with TRBJ2-5; D may be TRBD1 (5 bases). The end of the DNA is better explained by TRBJ2-7, so the J call may be wrong. Germline assignment: CDR1 SGHNT and CDR2 YENEEA. This CDR3 has 16 residues. The CDR3 protein is CASSLDPQDGAYEQYF. The CDR3 DNA is TGTGCCAGCAGCTTGGATCCACAGGACGGAGCGTACGAGCAGTACTTC.

For the CDR3, the DNA is TGTGCCAGCAGCCCCCGATTAGCTGGCATTGAAGAGACCCAGTACTTC. This encodes CASSPRLAGIEETQYF. V is TRBV7-8 and J is TRBJ2-7; no reliable D call. TRBJ2-5 explains the end of the DNA better; the J call may be wrong. Germline CDR1 reads SGHVS; CDR2 reads FQNEAQ. CDR3 length: 16 residues.

This clonotype occurred many times. The chain combines TRBV5-4 with TRBJ2-1; D not certain. Per germline, CDR1 SGHNT and CDR2 YYREEE (reference sequence). The CDR3 spans 13 residues. The V and J ends lost 0 bases and 5 bases respectively, with 6 bases between them. The CDR3 spells CASSLELNNEQFF. The CDR3 DNA sequence: TGTGCCAGCAGCTTGGAGCTAAACAATGAGCAGTTCTTC.

This clonotype occurred many times. The V call is TRBV7-8, the J call TRBJ2-1; TRBD1 or TRBD2 may be the D gene (5 bases each). With 5 bases removed from V and 0 bases from J, the gap between germline ends came to 14 bases. There are 16 residues in the CDR3. Germline lookup yields CDR1 SGHVS and CDR2 FQNEAQ. The CDR3 sequence is CASSRDGQSSYNEQFF. DNA for the CDR3: TGTGCCAGCAGCCGGGACGGTCAGAGCTCCTACAATGAGCAGTTCTTC.

Only a few counts were recorded for this clonotype. The conserved phenylalanine or tryptophan is not found at the CDR3 terminus, so this likely reflects a read error. No DNA is shown, since the ends of the CDR3 on it are uncertain; the CDR3 is the one TCRdb lists. V gene TRBV7-9 combines with J gene TRBJ2-1; the table's D gene call, TRBD1, was not cross checked with the DNA. A total of 17 residues make up the CDR3, ends included. Germline V gives CDR1 SEHNR, CDR2 FQNEAQ (reference sequence). The CDR3 loop is CASSLDRTGNYGYTFGS.

This clonotype has at least ten counts. The rearrangement joins TRBV23-1 to TRBJ2-6; D may be TRBD1 or TRBD2 (5 bases each). TRBV23-1 belongs to the ORF category, with a function that is uncertain. Trimming took 3 bases from V and 1 from J, leaving 13 bases between them. The CDR3 has 17 amino acids. The CDR3 DNA sequence: TGCGCCAGCAGTCAGGGGCAGTGGGGGTCTGGGGCCAACGTCCTGACTTTC. Translated, it gives CASSQGQWGSGANVLTF.

This clonotype was recorded at least ten times. The chain has TRBV6-6 and TRBJ2-1; maybe TRBD2 (5 bases). The CDR3 is 14 residues long. The V end was cut by 0 bases, the J end by 9 bases, with 12 bases between. Germline V lookup: CDR1 MNHNY, CDR2 SVGAGI (reference sequence). This CDR3 is CASSYSASWGEQFF. In DNA form, the CDR3 reads TGTGCCAGCAGTTACTCGGCTAGCTGGGGTGAGCAGTTCTTC.

V gene TRBV28 combines with J gene TRBJ2-6; D gene ambiguous. Germline CDR1 is MDHEN and CDR2 is SYDVKM. This CDR3 spans 16 amino acids. V was shortened by 1 base and J by 1 base, with 8 bases between the two germline ends. The CDR3 loop is CASSLSEVSGANVLTF. DNA of the CDR3: TGTGCCAGCAGTTTATCTGAGGTGTCTGGGGCCAACGTCCTGACTTTC.

This clonotype was seen ten or more times. Mismatch with germline at one junction end may stem from a read error. The rearrangement uses TRBV7-7 and TRBJ2-3; 10 nucleotides match TRBD2. This CDR3 spans 15 amino acids. The germline CDR1 and CDR2 sequences are SSHAT and FNYEAQ (reference sequence). CDR3 in DNA: TGTGCTAGCAGCTTGGGGACTAGCGGCACAGATACGCAGTATTTT. Its protein product is CASSLGTSGTDTQYF.

This clonotype was seen repeatedly, ten times or more. The chain employs TRBV28 and TRBJ2-3; 8 bases are a match to TRBD1. From germline, CDR1 is MDHEN and CDR2 SYDVKM. The CDR3 loop spans 15 amino acids. Losses at the gene ends were 2 bases for V and 2 bases for J; bases not matched to a gene: 3. The CDR3 region has the DNA TGTGCCAGCAGTTTAGACAGGGGAGACACAGATACGCAGTATTTT. Translating it yields CASSLDRGDTDTQYF. Together with reference TRBV28 and TRBJ2-3, the CDR3 gives the full variable domain: DVKVTQSSRYLVKRTGEKVFLECVQDMDHENMFWYRQDPGLGLRLIYFSYDVKMKEKGDIPEGYSVSREKKERFSLILESASTNQTSMYLCASSLDRGDTDTQYFGPGTRLTVL.

This clonotype rates as medium-sized (0.01 to 0.1%). The rearrangement links TRBV7-9 to TRBJ2-7; D might be TRBD1 (6 bases). The CDR3 is 14 amino acids. In germline, CDR1 is SEHNR, CDR2 FQNEAQ (reference sequence). Trimming pared 0 bases from V and 2 bases from J, leaving 8 bases between. The CDR3 loop is CASSLATGTYEQYF. DNA of the CDR3: TGTGCCAGCAGCTTAGCCACAGGGACCTACGAGCAGTACTTC.

Note on this clonotype: This likely comes from a read error, as the CDR3 has no conserved phenylalanine or tryptophan at its end. No DNA is shown, since the ends of the CDR3 on it are uncertain; the CDR3 is the one TCRdb lists. The V and J genes are TRBV12-3 or TRBV12-4 and TRBJ2-3; the tabulated D call, TRBD1, remains unverified against the DNA. The CDR3 spans 16 residues, counting both ends. The CDR3 spells CASSPQTRGNGYTFGS.

This clonotype qualifies as medium-sized (0.01 to 0.1%). The chain combines TRBV11-2 with TRBJ2-1, with 9 bases that match TRBD2. The CDR3 spans 18 residues. V trimming: 1 base; J trimming: 4 bases; junction bases outside the gene matches: 11. Germline-derived CDR1 and CDR2 are SGHAT and FQNNGV. The CDR3 DNA is TGTGCCAGCAGCTTAGGGGGCGGGAGGGTCCTTTCGTACAATGAGCAGTTCTTC. Translating it yields CASSLGGGRVLSYNEQFF.

The CDR3 spells CASSTKYNEQFF. CDR3 DNA: TGTGCCAGCAGTACTAAGTACAATGAGCAGTTCTTC. J is TRBJ2-1 and V is TRBV7-6; unclear D gene. Germline V lookup: CDR1 SGHVS, CDR2 FNYEAQ. The CDR3 loop spans 12 amino acids. Trimming pared 6 bases from V and 4 bases from J, leaving 7 bases between.

This chain uses TRBV6-8 with TRBJ1-5; D ambiguous. V was cut by 6 bases and J by 5 bases, with 14 bases left in between. Germline-derived CDR1 and CDR2 are MNHGY and SAAAGT. The CDR3 totals 14 residues. This CDR3 is CASRLPDRYQPQHF. The CDR3, as DNA: TGTGCCAGCAGGCTCCCGGATCGGTATCAGCCCCAGCATTTT.

This clonotype has ten or more counts. This chain links TRBV19 with TRBJ2-1; D is ambiguous. The germline V gene encodes CDR1 LNHDA and CDR2 SQIVND (reference sequence). This CDR3 has 11 amino acids. The germline V and J ends were trimmed by 3 bases and 5 bases, with 2 bases remaining between them. The CDR3 nucleotides are TGTGCCAGTAGTATCCACAATGAGCAGTTCTTC. It codes for CASSIHNEQFF.

This clonotype appeared a few times. The chain links TRBV7-6 to TRBJ2-5, with D tentatively TRBD2 (6 bases). Looked up from germline, CDR1 is SGHVS and CDR2 is FNYEAQ. The CDR3 covers 14 residues. V was clipped by 5 bases and J by 1 base, with 11 bases between them. The CDR3 sequence: CASSKRAGQETQYF. CDR3 in DNA: TGTGCCAGCAGCAAGCGGGCCGGCCAAGAGACCCAGTACTTC.

In its sample, this clonotype was seen many times. One base away lies a much larger clone, so this may be a sequencing read error. The chain recombines TRBV7-3 with TRBJ2-7; no definite D call. The V and J ends lost 7 bases and 7 bases respectively, with 29 bases between them. The V gene's germline CDR1 is SGHTA and CDR2 FQGTGA. The CDR3 totals 17 residues. The CDR3, as DNA: TGTGCCAGCACCCCCCCTCGAGTAGACAAAATCTACAATGAGCAGTACTTC. Its translation is CASTPPRVDKIYNEQYF.

About this clonotype itself: Given the absence of the conserved phenylalanine or tryptophan at the CDR3 end, a read error is likely. Because the CDR3's place on the DNA is in doubt, the DNA is left out and the CDR3 is given as listed by TCRdb. The chain joins TRBV6-1 to TRBJ2-1; the table's D gene call, TRBD2, was not cross checked with the DNA. Germline values: CDR1 MNHNS, CDR2 SASEGT. Counting both end residues, the CDR3 totals 15 amino acids. CDR3 loop: CASRRTSDYGYTFGS.